The 17 T cell receptor beta chains given below trace back to one sample, sequenced in a study of shared clonotypes between healthy human individuals. Libraries were prepared by immunoSEQ multiplex PCR; TCRdb keeps only in-frame clonotypes and omits some of them. The repertoire includes around 240,000 clones, under 80% of them detected once, and approximately 10% sits in the top ten. The sample taken for sequencing was memory CD4+ T cells sorted from blood. The subset: CD45RA-negative fraction. These receptors were obtained from a man aged 25-45 years in good health.

The chain combines TRBV28 with TRBJ2-2; no reliable D call. Looked up from germline, CDR1 is MDHEN and CDR2 is SYDVKM. The CDR3 is 13 amino acids. V was pared by 1 base and J by 6 bases, with 6 bases between. The CDR3 loop reads CASSLSVAGELFF. Here the CDR3 DNA reads TGTGCCAGCAGTTTATCGGTCGCCGGGGAGCTGTTTTTT.

This clone turned up a few times. The gene calls are TRBV6-6 and TRBJ1-2, with D hard to call. CDR1 MNHNY and CDR2 SVGAGI come from the germline V gene (reference sequence). This CDR3 spans 11 amino acids. The V end was cut by 7 bases, the J end by 5 bases, with 8 bases between. Here the CDR3 DNA reads TGTGCCAGCACCGACGGGTATGGCTACACCTTC. Amino acid sequence: CASTDGYGYTF.

The count of this clone is one. The chain employs TRBV19 and TRBJ1-1, with 8 bases identical to TRBD1. The CDR3 sequence is 15 residues long. V was clipped by 3 bases and J by 4 bases; unmatched bases: 7. Per germline, CDR1 LNHDA and CDR2 SQIVND (reference sequence). The CDR3 reads CASSIGQGLITEAFF. CDR3 DNA sequence: TGTGCCAGTAGTATCGGACAGGGATTGATCACTGAAGCTTTCTTT.

The rearrangement joins TRBV6-6 to TRBJ1-5, with a weak D call TRBD1 (5 bases). The CDR3 runs 15 residues. CDR1 and CDR2 (germline): MNHNY, SVGAGI (reference sequence). The V and J ends lost 2 bases and 5 bases respectively, with 13 bases between them. The CDR3 bases are TGTGCCAGCAGTTACCCCCGGCAGGGACATCAGCCCCAGCATTTT. This gives the protein CASSYPRQGHQPQHF.

The chain is built from TRBV7-6 and TRBJ2-7, with D possibly TRBD2 on 5 matching bases. The V gene lost 4 bases and the J gene lost 5 bases, with 15 bases spanning the gap. This CDR3 has 14 residues. Germline V gives CDR1 SGHVS, CDR2 FNYEAQ. CDR3 sequence: CASSSSSLAHEQYF. The CDR3 DNA reads as TGTGCCAGCAGCTCTAGCTCTTTAGCCCACGAGCAGTACTTC.

The chain carries TRBV29-1 and TRBJ1-4, with 9 bases lining up with TRBD1. This CDR3 comprises 13 residues. The germline gives CDR1 SQVTM, CDR2 ANQGSEA. The CDR3 bases are TGCAGTGCTACAGGGGGCGCGAATGAAAAACTGTTTTTT. Amino acids: CSATGGANEKLFF.

CDR3 sequence reads: CASNLWGANVLTF. In DNA, the CDR3 is TGTGCCAGCAACCTCTGGGGGGCCAACGTCCTGACTTTC. V gene TRBV7-2 combines with J gene TRBJ2-6; D gene unclear. Germline CDR1 and CDR2: SGHTA and FQGNSA. The CDR3 covers 13 residues. Trimming cost V 7 bases and J 4 bases, with 8 bases left between them. The full variable domain, rest sourced from reference TRBV7-2 and TRBJ2-6, is GAGVSQSPSNKVTEKGKDVELRCDPISGHTALYWYRQSLGQGLEFLIYFQGNSAPDKSGLPSDRFSAERTGGSVSTLTIQRTQQEDSAVYLCASNLWGANVLTFGAGSRLTVL.

The gene calls are TRBV6-1 and TRBJ2-1; 11 positions agree with TRBD2. This CDR3 is built from 14 residues. With V trimmed by 5 bases and J by 8 bases, 5 bases remained unmatched. The germline V gene encodes CDR1 MNHNS and CDR2 SASEGT. DNA for the CDR3: TGTGCCAGCAGTCTAGCGGGAGGTGGCCATGAGCAGTTCTTC. Protein product: CASSLAGGGHEQFF.

The J gene is TRBJ2-2, the V gene TRBV4-1, with 15 bases that match TRBD2. The CDR3 is made up of 17 amino acids. The junction had 4 bases not matched to a gene; V was cut back by 4 bases and J by 4 bases. The germline gives CDR1 MGHRA, CDR2 YSYEKL. CDR3 residues: CASSPGTSGRTTGELFF. Here the CDR3 DNA reads TGCGCCAGCAGCCCCGGGACTAGCGGGAGGACCACCGGGGAGCTGTTTTTT.

Only a few counts were recorded for this clone. The V call is TRBV10-1, the J call TRBJ2-1; 11 bases fit TRBD2. The CDR3 extends over 14 amino acids. CDR1 WNHNN and CDR2 SYGVQD come from the germline V gene (reference sequence). J gave up 8 bases and V 4 bases, and 4 bases lay outside the gene matches. CDR3 nucleotide sequence: TGCGCCAGCAGTGGACTAGCGGGATTGGATGAGCAGTTCTTC. It yields the protein CASSGLAGLDEQFF.

The sample holds a few counts of this clone. J is TRBJ2-7 and V is TRBV14, with 11 bases matching TRBD2. The germline CDR1 and CDR2 sequences are SGHDN and FVKESK. This CDR3 has 17 residues. The ends lost 3 bases at V and 5 bases at J; junction bases unmatched: 12. CDR3 coding DNA: TGTGCCAGCAGCCATGGACAGGCTAGCGGGAGGATCCACGAGCAGTACTTC. This translates into CASSHGQASGRIHEQYF.

The rearrangement joins TRBV6-8 to TRBJ1-3; no clear D gene. The CDR3 runs to 11 residues. The V end lost 5 bases, the J end lost 4 bases, and 3 bases lay between the germline ends. Germline assignment: CDR1 MNHGY and CDR2 SAAAGT. The CDR3 DNA follows: TGTGCCAGCAGTCACGGAAACACCATATATTTT. It encodes CASSHGNTIYF.

CDR3 DNA sequence: TGTGCCAGCAGCTTTGTATTCGCTAGTCAGGAGACCCAGTACTTC. Translated: CASSFVFASQETQYF. The chain links TRBV5-6 to TRBJ2-5, with D uncertain. The CDR3 has 15 residues. CDR1 is SGHDT and CDR2 is YYEEEE in the germline V gene. V was clipped by 2 bases and J by 5 bases, with 16 bases between them.

The chain links TRBV28 to TRBJ1-5; a weak D match, TRBD1 (5 bases). This CDR3 comprises 13 residues. The V and J ends lost 6 bases and 6 bases respectively, with 12 bases between them. Per germline, CDR1 MDHEN and CDR2 SYDVKM. CDR3: CASRDTQVQPQHF. DNA for the CDR3: TGTGCCAGCAGGGACACGCAGGTTCAGCCCCAGCATTTT. The full variable domain, its missing parts supplied by reference TRBV28 and TRBJ1-5, is DVKVTQSSRYLVKRTGEKVFLECVQDMDHENMFWYRQDPGLGLRLIYFSYDVKMKEKGDIPEGYSVSREKKERFSLILESASTNQTSMYLCASRDTQVQPQHFGDGTRLSIL.

The rearrangement uses TRBV27 and TRBJ2-1, with 11 positions matching TRBD2. V was clipped by 6 bases and J by 3 bases; unmatched bases: 10. CDR1 and CDR2 from the germline V gene are MNHEY and SMNVEV (reference sequence). CDR3 length: 17 residues. The CDR3 DNA follows: TGTGCCAGCAGGCCCAACCGACTAGCGGGATTCTACAATGAGCAGTTCTTC. Translating it yields CASRPNRLAGFYNEQFF.

This clone was detected many times. The chain joins TRBV6-1 to TRBJ2-7; 7 nucleotides align to TRBD2. Germline-derived CDR1 and CDR2 are MNHNS and SASEGT. Germline trimming cut 3 bases from V and 1 base from J; bases unmatched to any gene: 6. This CDR3 region has 15 residues. CDR3 amino acids: CASSESSGGSYEQYF. DNA of the CDR3: TGTGCCAGCAGTGAGTCTAGCGGCGGATCCTACGAGCAGTACTTC.

V is TRBV2 and J is TRBJ2-1; D might be TRBD2 (6 bases). V shed 11 bases and J shed 8 bases, with 28 bases lying between them. The CDR3 totals 16 residues. The germline V gene encodes CDR1 SNHLY and CDR2 FYNNEI. CDR3 sequence (DNA): TGTGCCTTAGTGGGGAGGACATTGGACCGAAAACATGAGCAGTTCTTC. As protein: CALVGRTLDRKHEQFF.